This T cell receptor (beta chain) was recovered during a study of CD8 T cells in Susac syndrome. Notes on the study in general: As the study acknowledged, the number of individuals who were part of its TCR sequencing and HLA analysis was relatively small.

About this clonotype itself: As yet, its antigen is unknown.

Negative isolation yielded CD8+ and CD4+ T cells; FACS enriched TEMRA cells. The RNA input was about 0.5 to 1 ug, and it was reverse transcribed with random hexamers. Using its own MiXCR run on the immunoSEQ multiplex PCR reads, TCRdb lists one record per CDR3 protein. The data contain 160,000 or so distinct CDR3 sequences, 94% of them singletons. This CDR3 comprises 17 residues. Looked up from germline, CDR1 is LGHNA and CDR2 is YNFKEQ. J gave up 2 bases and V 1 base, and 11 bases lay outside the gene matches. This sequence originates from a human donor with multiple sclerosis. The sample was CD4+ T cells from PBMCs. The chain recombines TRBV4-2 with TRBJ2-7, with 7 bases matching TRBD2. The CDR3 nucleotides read TGTGCCAGCAGCCAAGGGGAGGGCGGGATGGTTCCCTACGAGCAGTACTTC. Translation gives CASSQGEGGMVPYEQYF.